These 20 T cell receptor beta chains were sequenced from one sample in a study of regulatory T cells in long-lasting Graves disease. The time point is: persistent/refractory GD, antithyroid drugs over 5 years with positive TRAb. RNA isolated from PBMCs was used to make the TCR library. According to the study, TCR beta libraries were built with iRepertoire HTBI primers and CDR3-region Arm-PCR. TCRdb used MiXCR to reprocess the multiplex PCR reads, holding one entry per CDR3 protein. The sample yields around 450,000 distinct CDR3 sequences, about a fifth seen once. The specimen comprised peripheral blood mononuclear cells (PBMCs), sampled when the disease was refractory, from a patient treated with antithyroid drugs. The receptors derive from a female donor with Graves disease.

This chain connects TRBV20-1 to TRBJ1-1; TRBD1 matches at 8 bases. V trimming: 3 bases; J trimming: 3 bases; junction bases outside the gene matches: 6. Germline V gene sequence: CDR1 DFQATT, CDR2 SNEGSKA (reference sequence). The CDR3 consists of 14 residues. Here the CDR3 DNA reads TGCAGTGCTAGGGGGGTGGACAGGGACACTGAAGCTTTCTTT. Amino acids: CSARGVDRDTEAFF.

The V gene is TRBV6-2 or TRBV6-3, the J gene TRBJ2-7; 9 bases map to TRBD1. J gave up 3 bases and V 6 bases, and 9 bases lay outside the gene matches. This CDR3 contains 15 residues. Germline-derived CDR1 and CDR2 are MNHEY and SVGEGT. The CDR3 sequence is CASSSTGGGLYEQYF. CDR3 nucleotide sequence: TGTGCCAGCAGCTCCACAGGGGGCGGCCTCTACGAGCAGTACTTC.

The chain combines TRBV4-1 with TRBJ1-6; D remains ambiguous. V lost 1 base and J lost 4, with 14 bases in between. Germline V gene sequence: CDR1 MGHRA, CDR2 YSYEKL. This CDR3 has 17 amino acids. In nucleotides, the CDR3 is TGCGCCAGCAGCCAAGGTCTGGAGCGACCATATAATTCACCCCTCCACTTT. Translation gives CASSQGLERPYNSPLHF.

This clonotype was seen a handful of times. This sequence joins TRBV18 and TRBJ1-1; D remains ambiguous. The CDR3 totals 13 residues. The V and J ends lost 2 bases and 5 bases respectively, with 9 bases between them. Germline V CDR1 and CDR2: KGHSH, LQKENI. The CDR3 nucleotides are TGTGCCAGCTCACCATTACGGGAAACTGAAGCTTTCTTT. It encodes CASSPLRETEAFF.

This clonotype was picked up many times. The chain employs TRBV20-1 and TRBJ1-1; 9 nucleotides match TRBD1. Germline CDR1 is DFQATT and CDR2 is SNEGSKA (reference sequence). The J segment lost 1 base and the V segment lost 0 bases, leaving 6 bases of the junction unmatched. This CDR3 contains 16 residues. The CDR3 sequence: CSARDPGQGTNTEAFF. Here the CDR3 DNA reads TGCAGTGCTAGAGACCCGGGACAGGGAACGAACACTGAAGCTTTCTTT.

This clonotype has at least ten counts. At one end the junction does not follow the germline gene, possibly because of a read error. The chain couples TRBV5-1 to TRBJ1-1; D unresolved. This CDR3 comprises 14 residues. Germline V gives CDR1 SGHRS, CDR2 YFSETQ. Here the CDR3 DNA reads TGCGCCAGCAGCTTGAACGGGGAGAACGCTGAAGCTTTCTTT. Protein product: CASSLNGENAEAFF.

The chain employs TRBV12-3 or TRBV12-4 and TRBJ1-2; D not resolved. There are 13 residues in the CDR3. Trimming cost V 7 bases and J 7 bases, with 16 bases left between them. In DNA, the CDR3 is TGTGCCAGCACCGCCGCAAGGCCGGGTGGCTACACCTTC. Its protein is CASTAARPGGYTF.

This clonotype was seen repeatedly, ten times or more. The rearrangement uses TRBV7-4 and TRBJ2-5; 7 bases agree with TRBD2. The junction had 13 bases not matched to a gene; V was cut back by 4 bases and J by 5 bases. From germline, CDR1 is SGHVT and CDR2 SQSDAQ. There are 16 residues in the CDR3. The chain's CDR3 is CASSSTLAGVGETQYF. The CDR3, as DNA: TGTGCCAGCAGCTCCACCCTGGCGGGAGTGGGGGAGACCCAGTACTTC.

The table lists this clonotype with many counts. CDR3 region: CASSIPDGQPQHF. The CDR3 bases are TGTGCCAGCAGTATACCGGACGGTCAGCCCCAGCATTTT. V usage is TRBV28 and J usage is TRBJ1-5, with D unclear. The CDR3 extends over 13 amino acids. Trimming removed 5 bases at V and 6 bases at J, with 11 bases between. The V gene's germline CDR1 is MDHEN and CDR2 SYDVKM.

The chain combines TRBV28 with TRBJ2-1; D perhaps matches TRBD1 (6 bases). Germline V gene sequence: CDR1 MDHEN, CDR2 SYDVKM. Deletions cut 4 bases from V and 0 bases from J, with 10 bases between. The CDR3 is 15 amino acids. The CDR3 DNA reads TGTGCCAGCAGTTCTGGGGGCTTCTCCTACAATGAGCAGTTCTTC. Residues: CASSSGGFSYNEQFF.

A few counts support this clonotype. J is TRBJ2-2 and V is TRBV24-1, with 8 bases lining up with TRBD2. V shed 4 bases, J shed 0 bases, and the junction held 9 bases outside the gene matches. The germline V gene encodes CDR1 KGHDR and CDR2 SFDVKD. There are 18 residues in the CDR3. CDR3 DNA sequence: TGTGCCACCAGTGAGCTCTCGGGGGGGGACGCGAACACCGGGGAGCTGTTTTTT. As protein: CATSELSGGDANTGELFF.

This clonotype was recorded a few times. The CDR3 sequence: CATSDSLGTLTRETQYF. The CDR3 DNA sequence: TGTGCCACCAGTGATTCCCTCGGGACCCTTACCCGGGAGACCCAGTACTTC. The V call is TRBV24-1, the J call TRBJ2-5; either TRBD1 or TRBD2 may supply D (5 bases each). Germline V CDR1 and CDR2: KGHDR, SFDVKD. The CDR3 is 17 amino acids. The V gene lost 2 bases and the J gene lost 5 bases, with 20 bases spanning the gap.

The table lists this clonotype with many counts. Relative to the germline gene, one junction end is altered; a read error may explain this. The CDR3 DNA reads as TGTGCCAGCAGTTTAGAGGGTGGCACTGAAGCTTTCTTT. Protein product: CASSLEGGTEAFF. The chain is built from TRBV7-9 and TRBJ1-1; D not certain. The CDR3 sequence is 13 residues long. Germline-derived CDR1 and CDR2 are SEHNR and FQNEAQ (reference sequence).

J is TRBJ2-1 and V is TRBV28; 10 bases are shared with TRBD1. Looked up from germline, CDR1 is MDHEN and CDR2 is SYDVKM. With 5 bases clipped from V and 7 bases from J, the junction kept 8 bases outside the gene matches. The CDR3 has 15 residues. The CDR3 here is CASSPETGGWNEQFF. In DNA form, the CDR3 reads TGTGCCAGCAGTCCAGAGACAGGGGGCTGGAATGAGCAGTTCTTC.

The CDR3 DNA sequence: TGTGCCAGTAGTACCCAATGGACAGGGGAGTTTTTGTACGAGCAGTACTTC. Translated: CASSTQWTGEFLYEQYF. The chain is built from TRBV19 and TRBJ2-7, with TRBD1 identical over 9 bases. There are 17 residues in the CDR3. CDR1 LNHDA and CDR2 SQIVND come from the germline V gene (reference sequence). After removal of 4 bases from V and 4 bases from J, the junction contained 14 bases not matched to a gene.

This clonotype was recorded at least ten times. This chain links TRBV2 with TRBJ1-4, with 9 positions matching TRBD1. The CDR3 extends over 14 amino acids. Germline V gives CDR1 SNHLY, CDR2 FYNNEI. Trimming cost V 8 bases and J 8 bases; bases outside gene matches: 9. For the CDR3, the DNA is TGTGCCAGCCATCTTGGGACAGGGAGCGAAAAACTGTTTTTT. Amino acids: CASHLGTGSEKLFF.

This clonotype was detected ten times or more. This chain uses TRBV19 with TRBJ1-5; possibly TRBD1 for D (5 bases). The germline V gene has CDR1 LNHDA and CDR2 SQIVND (reference sequence). The CDR3 is made up of 15 amino acids. V was shortened by 5 bases and J by 7 bases, with 18 bases between the two germline ends. CDR3 loop: CASSSSRGGTQPQHF. CDR3 nucleotide sequence: TGTGCCAGTAGTTCGTCCCGGGGGGGGACCCAGCCCCAGCATTTT.

CDR3 sequence reads: CASSSPSRTGVGYTF. As DNA, the CDR3 is TGTGCCAGCAGCTCGCCCTCCCGGACAGGGGTCGGCTACACCTTC. The chain recombines TRBV7-9 with TRBJ1-2; TRBD1 matches 9 bases. The germline gives CDR1 SEHNR, CDR2 FQNEAQ (reference sequence). With 4 bases clipped from V and 8 bases from J, the junction kept 11 bases outside the gene matches. The CDR3 loop spans 15 amino acids.

This clonotype was found many times. The chain couples TRBV11-3 to TRBJ2-5, with 9 positions matching TRBD2. Per the germline V gene, CDR1 is SGHNT and CDR2 is YENEEA. The V segment lost 4 bases and the J segment 2 bases; nucleotides outside the gene matches: 11. The CDR3 covers 17 residues. This CDR3 reads CASSYPWSSGEQETQYF. The DNA of the CDR3 is TGTGCCAGCAGCTACCCATGGTCTAGCGGGGAACAAGAGACCCAGTACTTC.

This clonotype was picked up a small number of times. This chain joins TRBV19 and TRBJ1-6; the D gene is possibly TRBD1 (5 bases). The V gene's germline CDR1 is LNHDA and CDR2 SQIVND (reference sequence). The CDR3 spans 14 residues. Trimming took 2 bases from V and 12 from J, leaving 14 bases between them. As DNA, the CDR3 is TGTGCCAGTAGTATACGGCAGGGTCTCCGACCCCTCCACTTT. It translates to CASSIRQGLRPLHF.